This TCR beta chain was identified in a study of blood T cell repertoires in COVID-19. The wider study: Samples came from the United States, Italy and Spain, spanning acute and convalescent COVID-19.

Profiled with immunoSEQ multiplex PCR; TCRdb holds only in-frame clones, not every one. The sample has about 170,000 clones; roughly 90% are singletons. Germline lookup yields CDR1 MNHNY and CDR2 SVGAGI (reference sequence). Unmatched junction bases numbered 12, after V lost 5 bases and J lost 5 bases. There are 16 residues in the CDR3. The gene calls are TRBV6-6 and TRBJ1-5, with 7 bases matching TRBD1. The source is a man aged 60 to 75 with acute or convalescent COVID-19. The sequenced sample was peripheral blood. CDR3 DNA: TGTGCCAGCAGTCGACTTACCGGGACAGTCCATCAGCCCCAGCATTTT. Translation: CASSRLTGTVHQPQHF.